The present T cell receptor (beta chain) was sequenced within a study of HIV-infected children after antiretroviral therapy interruption. Across the study: Samples from the continuous-treatment group were taken at weeks 0, 48 and 150.

V dropped 7 bases and J dropped 7 bases, with 14 bases sitting between them. Germline V gene data show CDR1 as SNHLY and CDR2 as FYNNEI. The CDR3 runs 13 residues. This clonotype was seen ten or more times. Documented treatment: PENTA 11 planned treatment interruption arm or continuous ART arm. Naive CD4+ CD45RA+ CD45RO- T cells were FACS-sorted from thawed PBMCs. RNA-based 3' RACE libraries used unique molecular identifiers. From the 3' RACE reads, TCRdb called clonotypes with MiXCR, one entry per CDR3 protein. Of more than 40,000 distinct CDR3 sequences in the sample, around 4.7% were seen once. This clonotype was obtained from a pool of human donors with HIV. Sequenced material: CD45RA+ CD4+ T cells from PBMCs, pooled from several time points, taken from a donor given antiretroviral therapy, either interrupted or continuous. Documented subset: naive CD4+ CD45RA+ CD45RO- T cells. The chain carries TRBV2 and TRBJ2-1; TRBD2 is a possible D gene (7 bases). CDR3 loop: CASMEQGLNEQFF. The CDR3 coding sequence is TGTGCCAGCATGGAACAGGGACTAAATGAGCAGTTCTTC.